Listed below are T cell receptor beta chains from one sample, sequenced in a study of blood T cell repertoires in COVID-19. The protocol was immunoSEQ multiplex PCR, while the TCRdb copy is restricted to in-frame clones and leaves out a portion. The sample carries over 100,000 clones, less than 85% recorded once. The specimen sequenced was peripheral blood. The receptors were sampled from a human donor in a cohort sampled during active or convalescent COVID-19. CDR3s include the opening cysteine and the closing phenylalanine or tryptophan. Each record gives: V gene, D gene, clone size, J gene, CDR3 DNA, CDR3 protein. D genes are given only for firm matches. Clone size is shown for a subset of rows, as once, few, many or a class of expanded clone.

V gene: TRBV3-1/TRBV3-2
D gene: .
clone size: .
J gene: TRBJ2-1
CDR3 DNA: TGTGCCAGCAGCCGTCGGGGAGGAGGAAATGAGCAGTTCTTC
CDR3 protein: CASSRRGGGNEQFF

V gene: TRBV4-2
D gene: TRBD2
clone size: .
J gene: TRBJ2-5
CDR3 DNA: TGTGCCAGCAGCCAAGATGGGGGGGGTCAGGAAGAGACCCAGTACTTC
CDR3 protein: CASSQDGGGQEETQYF

V gene: TRBV7-9
D gene: .
clone size: .
J gene: TRBJ1-2
CDR3 DNA: TGTGCCAGCAGCGTCAGGGCTAACTATGGCTACACCTTC
CDR3 protein: CASSVRANYGYTF

V gene: TRBV5-5
D gene: TRBD2
clone size: .
J gene: TRBJ2-5
CDR3 DNA: TGTGCCAGCAGCTTGGCCCTAGCGGGACCGCCGCGGACCCAGTACTTC
CDR3 protein: CASSLALAGPPRTQYF

V gene: TRBV6-2/TRBV6-3
D gene: .
clone size: .
J gene: TRBJ1-5
CDR3 DNA: TGTGCCAGCAGTACATCGGGGGGATATAGCAATCAGCCCCAGCATTTT
CDR3 protein: CASSTSGGYSNQPQHF

V gene: TRBV29-1
D gene: TRBD2
clone size: .
J gene: TRBJ2-3
CDR3 DNA: TGCAGCGTTACGGCTCGCCCTAGCGGGGGCCTCGCGGTGGATACGCAGTATTTT
CDR3 protein: CSVTARPSGGLAVDTQYF

V gene: TRBV20-1
D gene: .
clone size: .
J gene: TRBJ2-1
CDR3 DNA: TGCAGTGCTAGAGTCCCACTTGGGCAGTTCTTC
CDR3 protein: CSARVPLGQFF

V gene: TRBV6-5
D gene: .
clone size: .
J gene: TRBJ2-2
CDR3 DNA: TGTGCCAGCAGGTGGGGGGGGGCCATCGGGGAGCTGTTTTTT
CDR3 protein: CASRWGGAIGELFF

V gene: TRBV11-3
D gene: .
clone size: .
J gene: TRBJ2-2
CDR3 DNA: TGTGCCAGCAGCTTAGTGAATTGGCCCTTGAACACCGGGGAGCTGTTTTTT
CDR3 protein: CASSLVNWPLNTGELFF

V gene: TRBV29-1
D gene: TRBD2
clone size: .
J gene: TRBJ2-1
CDR3 DNA: TGCAGCGTGACTAGCGGGAGAGTTAGTGAGCAGTTCTTC
CDR3 protein: CSVTSGRVSEQFF

V gene: TRBV6-6
D gene: TRBD1
clone size: once
J gene: TRBJ1-2
CDR3 DNA: TGTGCCAGCACCGACAGGGGGCGCGGGGGCTACACCTTC
CDR3 protein: CASTDRGRGGYTF

V gene: TRBV7-9
D gene: .
clone size: .
J gene: TRBJ2-7
CDR3 DNA: TGTGCCAGCAGCTCCTCCCTATCCGGCTACGAGCAGTACTTC
CDR3 protein: CASSSSLSGYEQYF

V gene: TRBV7-7
D gene: TRBD2
clone size: .
J gene: TRBJ2-1
CDR3 DNA: TGTGCTAGCACCCCCACCCTAAGCGGGACCTACAATGAGCAGTTCTTC
CDR3 protein: CASTPTLSGTYNEQFF

V gene: TRBV9
D gene: .
clone size: few
J gene: TRBJ1-4
CDR3 DNA: TGTGCCAGCAGCTACCGGGAAGGAACTAATGAAAAACTGTTTTTT
CDR3 protein: CASSYREGTNEKLFF

V gene: TRBV13
D gene: TRBD2
clone size: .
J gene: TRBJ2-3
CDR3 DNA: TGTGCCAGCAGCCCCTGGACAGGGACTAGCGGACCCACAGATACGCAGTATTTT
CDR3 protein: CASSPWTGTSGPTDTQYF

V gene: TRBV30
D gene: .
clone size: .
J gene: TRBJ2-7
CDR3 DNA: TGTGCCTGGAGGTTGGGAGGTGGAGGATCTAGCTATTACTACGAGCAGTACTTC
CDR3 protein: CAWRLGGGGSSYYYEQYF

V gene: TRBV5-5
D gene: .
clone size: .
J gene: TRBJ1-5
CDR3 DNA: TGTGCCAGCAGCGCCGGACAGCGCTTAAAGGGGCAGCCCCAGCATTTT
CDR3 protein: CASSAGQRLKGQPQHF

V gene: TRBV7-9
D gene: .
clone size: .
J gene: TRBJ2-3
CDR3 DNA: TGTGCCAGCAGCCAATACCTGGGGGCCACAGATACGCAGTATTTT
CDR3 protein: CASSQYLGATDTQYF

V gene: TRBV28
D gene: .
clone size: .
J gene: TRBJ2-5
CDR3 DNA: TGTGCCAGCTCCACCGGCTGGGGGGTATACTTC
CDR3 protein: CASSTGWGVYF

V gene: TRBV12-3/TRBV12-4
D gene: .
clone size: .
J gene: TRBJ2-2
CDR3 DNA: TGTGCCAGCATCTCGGGGACCGGGGAGCTGTTTTTT
CDR3 protein: CASISGTGELFF

V gene: TRBV6-1
D gene: .
clone size: few
J gene: TRBJ1-2
CDR3 DNA: TGTGCCAGCAGTGAAGCTTCCGGTTATGGCTACACCTTC
CDR3 protein: CASSEASGYGYTF

V gene: TRBV13
D gene: TRBD1
clone size: .
J gene: TRBJ1-1
CDR3 DNA: TGTGCCAGCAGCCTAGGGCGGACAGGGTGGTTATGGAACACTGAAGCTTTCTTT
CDR3 protein: CASSLGRTGWLWNTEAFF

V gene: TRBV15
D gene: TRBD2
clone size: medium-sized
J gene: TRBJ2-5
CDR3 DNA: TGTGCCACCAGCAGAATAGCGGGGGAGACCCAGTACTTC
CDR3 protein: CATSRIAGETQYF

V gene: TRBV6-4
D gene: TRBD1
clone size: .
J gene: TRBJ1-5
CDR3 DNA: TGTGCCAGCACACCCATCACAGGGGCGGTGGGGCCCCAGCATTTT
CDR3 protein: CASTPITGAVGPQHF

V gene: TRBV6-4
D gene: .
clone size: .
J gene: TRBJ2-1
CDR3 DNA: TGTGCCAGCAGTGACTCGGGGACAACCGATGAGCAGTTCTTC
CDR3 protein: CASSDSGTTDEQFF

V gene: TRBV13
D gene: TRBD1
clone size: .
J gene: TRBJ1-4
CDR3 DNA: TGTGCCAGCAGCCGCAACTCCGCAGGGGGCCATGCAACTAATGAAAAACTGTTTTTT
CDR3 protein: CASSRNSAGGHATNEKLFF

V gene: TRBV29-1
D gene: TRBD2
clone size: .
J gene: TRBJ2-3
CDR3 DNA: TGCAGCGTTCAGGGCGGGCTAGCGGGAGGGCCCGAGAGCACAGATACGCAGTATTTT
CDR3 protein: CSVQGGLAGGPESTDTQYF

V gene: TRBV10-3
D gene: .
clone size: once
J gene: TRBJ2-3
CDR3 DNA: TGTGCCATCAGGCAGGGAACAGATACGCAGTATTTT
CDR3 protein: CAIRQGTDTQYF

V gene: TRBV9
D gene: .
clone size: .
J gene: TRBJ1-4
CDR3 DNA: TGTGCCAGCAGCGTACAGGGTGGGAAACTGTTTTTT
CDR3 protein: CASSVQGGKLFF

V gene: TRBV28
D gene: .
clone size: .
J gene: TRBJ2-5
CDR3 DNA: TGTGCCAGCAGCACGGGGGGCCCACCGGGGGAGACCCAGTACTTC
CDR3 protein: CASSTGGPPGETQYF

V gene: TRBV19
D gene: TRBD2
clone size: .
J gene: TRBJ2-1
CDR3 DNA: TGTGCCAGTAGTATGAGGCCTAGCGGGAGACTGCAGAATGAGCAGTTCTTC
CDR3 protein: CASSMRPSGRLQNEQFF

V gene: TRBV4-3
D gene: .
clone size: few
J gene: TRBJ1-1
CDR3 DNA: TGCGCCAGCAGCCACCCGGGTGGAGTGGGTACTGAAGCTTTCTTT
CDR3 protein: CASSHPGGVGTEAFF